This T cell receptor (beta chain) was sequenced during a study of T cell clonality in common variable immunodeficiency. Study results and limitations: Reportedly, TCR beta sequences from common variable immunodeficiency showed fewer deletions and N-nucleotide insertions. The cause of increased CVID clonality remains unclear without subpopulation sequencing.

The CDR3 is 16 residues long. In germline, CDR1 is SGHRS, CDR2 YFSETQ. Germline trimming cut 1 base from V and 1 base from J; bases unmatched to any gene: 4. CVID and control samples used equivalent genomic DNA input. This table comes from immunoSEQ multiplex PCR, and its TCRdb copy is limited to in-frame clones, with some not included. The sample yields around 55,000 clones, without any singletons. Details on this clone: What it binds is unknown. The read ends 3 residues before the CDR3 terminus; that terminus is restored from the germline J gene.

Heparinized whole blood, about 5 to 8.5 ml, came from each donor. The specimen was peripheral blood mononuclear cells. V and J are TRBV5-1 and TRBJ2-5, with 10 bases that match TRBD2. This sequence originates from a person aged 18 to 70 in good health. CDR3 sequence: CASSLTAGGIQETQYF. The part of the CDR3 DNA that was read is TGCGCCAGCAGCTTGACAGCGGGGGGGATCCAAGAGACC.